The 21 T cell receptor beta chains listed next were all sequenced from one sample in a study of shared clonotypes between healthy human individuals. Libraries were prepared by immunoSEQ multiplex PCR; TCRdb keeps only in-frame clonotypes and omits some of them. The repertoire holds about 460,000 clones, with approximately 80% as singletons. The sequencing sample was made of PBMCs. The origin of the receptors is a woman aged 40 to 49 in good health. Some clones in this sample may be carry-over from other donors' samples.

A few counts support this clone. The rearrangement joins TRBV11-3 to TRBJ2-5; D gene unclear. The CDR3 extends over 12 amino acids. V shed 5 bases and J shed 3 bases, with 7 bases lying between them. Germline V CDR1 and CDR2: SGHNT, YENEEA. CDR3 DNA: TGTGCCAGCAGCGGCCTTGAAGAGACCCAGTACTTC. Translated: CASSGLEETQYF.

As regards this clone: It is likely a read error: a sequence one base away is far more abundant. The J gene is TRBJ2-2, the V gene TRBV19, with D perhaps given as TRBD1 or TRBD2 (5 bases each). Germline CDR1 LNHDA, CDR2 SQIVND (reference sequence). CDR3 length: 13 amino acids. The CDR3 here is CASGAANTGKLFF. The DNA for the CDR3 is TGTGCCAGCGGGGCAGCGAACACCGGGAAGCTGTTTTTT.

The rearrangement joins TRBV27 to TRBJ1-1, with 7 positions matching TRBD1. In germline, CDR1 is MNHEY, CDR2 SMNVEV (reference sequence). V gave up 4 bases and J gave up 1 base; unmatched junction bases: 3. CDR3 length: 14 amino acids. The CDR3 protein is CASSWAGGNTEAFF. In nucleotides, the CDR3 is TGTGCCAGCAGTTGGGCAGGGGGGAACACTGAAGCTTTCTTT.

The J gene is TRBJ1-4, the V gene TRBV7-9; 7 nucleotides line up with TRBD1. From germline, CDR1 is SEHNR and CDR2 FQNEAQ (reference sequence). The J segment lost 7 bases and the V segment lost 5 bases, leaving 7 bases of the junction unmatched. The CDR3 is 14 amino acids. The CDR3 loop reads CASSLSGTVEKLFF. DNA for the CDR3: TGTGCCAGCAGCCTCTCCGGGACAGTTGAAAAACTGTTTTTT.

This clone has only a few counts. The chain couples TRBV7-6 to TRBJ1-2; D is ambiguous. The V gene's germline CDR1 is SGHVS and CDR2 FNYEAQ. Trimming cost V 3 bases and J 8 bases, with 13 bases left between them. The CDR3 covers 13 residues. The chain's CDR3 is CASSFSLGRGYTF. The CDR3 nucleotides read TGTGCCAGCAGCTTTTCGTTAGGACGGGGCTACACCTTC.

The table lists this clone with a few counts. The V call is TRBV4-1, the J call TRBJ2-3, with 7 bases aligning to TRBD2. CDR3 length: 17 amino acids. Germline V gives CDR1 MGHRA, CDR2 YSYEKL. Unmatched junction bases numbered 15, after V lost 4 bases and J lost 5 bases. This CDR3 is CASSRHRDYPARDTQYF. The CDR3 DNA sequence: TGCGCCAGCAGCCGACACCGGGACTACCCAGCGAGAGATACGCAGTATTTT.

V and J are TRBV6-5 and TRBJ2-7; 9 bases are shared with TRBD1. This CDR3 is 12 amino acids long. Trimming took 5 bases from V and 11 from J; bases not matched to a gene: 7. Per the germline V gene, CDR1 is MNHEY and CDR2 is SVGAGI. CDR3 sequence: CASSNAGTGKYF. The CDR3, as DNA: TGTGCCAGCAGTAACGCCGGGACAGGGAAGTACTTC.

The chain recombines TRBV28 with TRBJ2-5; D call uncertain. The V gene lost 3 bases and the J gene lost 5 bases, with 7 bases spanning the gap. Germline V lookup: CDR1 MDHEN, CDR2 SYDVKM. This CDR3 region has 12 residues. The CDR3 sequence is CASSFRAETQYF. In DNA, the CDR3 is TGTGCCAGCAGTTTCCGTGCGGAGACCCAGTACTTC.

This sequence joins TRBV4-2 and TRBJ2-5; 7 bases map to TRBD1. After removal of 3 bases from V and 3 bases from J, the junction contained 7 bases not matched to a gene. Germline CDR1 LGHNA, CDR2 YNFKEQ. This CDR3 has 15 amino acids. CDR3 amino acids: CASSQDRSGEETQYF. DNA for the CDR3: TGTGCCAGCAGCCAGGACAGGTCTGGGGAAGAGACCCAGTACTTC.

The chain has TRBV29-1 and TRBJ2-7; D not certain. Germline CDR1 and CDR2: SQVTM and ANQGSEA. CDR3 length: 13 residues. V lost 4 bases to trimming and J lost 3 bases, with 13 bases between them. This chain's CDR3 is CSVAISGSYEQYF. In nucleotides, the CDR3 is TGCAGCGTTGCCATTTCGGGCAGCTACGAGCAGTACTTC.

About this clone: This may come from a read error, since a much larger clone is one base off. V is TRBV30 and J is TRBJ2-3; D remains ambiguous. CDR3 size: 14 residues. The germline gives CDR1 GTSNPN, CDR2 SVGIG (reference sequence). The germline V and J ends were trimmed by 1 base and 4 bases, with 12 bases remaining between them. CDR3 in amino acids: CAWSGRGWADTQYF. In nucleotides, the CDR3 is TGTGCCTGGAGTGGTAGAGGTTGGGCAGATACGCAGTATTTT.

Worth noting for this clone: This sequence is one base from a far larger clone and is likely a read error. V is TRBV9 and J is TRBJ2-1, with 9 bases identical to TRBD2. After removal of 4 bases from V and 0 bases from J, the junction contained 5 bases not matched to a gene. The CDR3 is 16 residues long. CDR1 is SGDLS, CDR2 YYNGEE, per germline. The CDR3 nucleotides read TGTGCCAGCAGCCTGTCTAGCGGGACCTCCTACAATGAGCAGTTCTTC. It encodes CASSLSSGTSYNEQFF. Supplemented by reference TRBV9 and TRBJ2-1, the full variable domain reads DSGVTQTPKHLITATGQRVTLRCSPRSGDLSVYWYQQSLDQGLQFLIQYYNGEERAKGNILERFSAQQFPDLHSELNLSSLELGDSALYFCASSLSSGTSYNEQFFGPGTRLTVL.

The chain recombines TRBV30 with TRBJ1-4; 10 bases map to TRBD1. The length of the CDR3 is 16 residues. Trimming cost V 2 bases and J 7 bases; bases outside gene matches: 10. CDR1 is GTSNPN, CDR2 SVGIG, per germline (reference sequence). DNA of the CDR3: TGTGCCTGGAGTCACCGGGGCGGACAGGGGGGTGAAAAACTGTTTTTT. Its translation is CAWSHRGGQGGEKLFF.

V usage is TRBV5-1 and J usage is TRBJ1-3, with TRBD1 identical over 7 bases. CDR3 length equals 16 residues. Germline V CDR1 and CDR2: SGHRS, YFSETQ. The junction had 7 bases not matched to a gene; V was cut back by 0 bases and J by 4 bases. Written as DNA, the CDR3 is TGCGCCAGCAGCTTGGAATACAGGGGCGTAGGAAACACCATATATTTT. Amino acids: CASSLEYRGVGNTIYF.

V usage is TRBV10-2 and J usage is TRBJ2-1; perhaps TRBD2 as D (5 bases). Per the germline V gene, CDR1 is WSHSY and CDR2 is SAAADI. V lost 7 bases and J lost 6, with 13 bases in between. The CDR3 length is 13 residues. The CDR3 sequence: CASMREGGNEQFF. CDR3 sequence (DNA): TGCGCCAGCATGAGGGAAGGTGGCAATGAGCAGTTCTTC.

The chain carries TRBV6-6 and TRBJ1-1; D gene ambiguous. V lost 2 bases and J lost 6, with 10 bases in between. Per the germline V gene, CDR1 is MNHNY and CDR2 is SVGAGI (reference sequence). The CDR3 consists of 13 residues. Here the CDR3 reads CASSYNTEAEAFF. CDR3 sequence (DNA): TGTGCCAGCAGTTACAACACAGAAGCTGAAGCTTTCTTT.

This clone came up once. The J gene is TRBJ2-1, the V gene TRBV7-2; D uncertain. The V end was cut by 1 base, the J end by 0 bases, with 7 bases between. CDR1 is SGHTA, CDR2 FQGNSA, per germline. The CDR3 is 15 amino acids. The CDR3 nucleotides are TGTGCCAGCAGCTTAGTGTCGACCTCCTACAATGAGCAGTTCTTC. The encoded protein is CASSLVSTSYNEQFF.

This rearrangement joins TRBV2 to TRBJ2-2; D gene unclear. The V end lost 6 bases, the J end lost 6 bases, and 5 bases lay between the germline ends. CDR3 length equals 11 residues. Germline V gene lookup returns CDR1 SNHLY and CDR2 FYNNEI. The CDR3 coding sequence is TGTGCCAGCAGGTACGCCGGGGAGCTGTTTTTT. It encodes CASRYAGELFF.

V usage is TRBV9 and J usage is TRBJ2-1; D remains unclear. Germline V gene data show CDR1 as SGDLS and CDR2 as YYNGEE. V lost 4 bases and J 0 bases, leaving 14 bases between the germline ends. This CDR3 has 16 residues. CDR3 amino acids: CASSLGPESSYNEQFF. The CDR3 nucleotides are TGTGCCAGCAGCCTCGGTCCCGAAAGCTCCTACAATGAGCAGTTCTTC.

This clone has a single count. The genes are TRBV28 and TRBJ2-2, with D maybe TRBD2 (5 bases). V lost 7 bases, J lost 0 bases, and 12 bases lay in between. The CDR3 sequence is 15 residues long. Germline CDR1 reads MDHEN; CDR2 reads SYDVKM. The CDR3 DNA reads TGTGCCAGCACCTATTCCGGGACGAACACCGGGGAGCTGTTTTTT. This sequence encodes CASTYSGTNTGELFF.

This clone was seen repeatedly, ten times or more. For the CDR3, the DNA is TGTGCCAGCAGTTTAAACCCTAGCGGCTCCTACGAGCAGTACTTC. It yields the protein CASSLNPSGSYEQYF. This chain uses TRBV27 with TRBJ2-7; the match to TRBD2 covers 7 bases. The CDR3 length is 15 residues. J was trimmed by 0 bases and V by 2 bases; bases with no gene match: 4. Germline V CDR1 and CDR2: MNHEY, SMNVEV (reference sequence).